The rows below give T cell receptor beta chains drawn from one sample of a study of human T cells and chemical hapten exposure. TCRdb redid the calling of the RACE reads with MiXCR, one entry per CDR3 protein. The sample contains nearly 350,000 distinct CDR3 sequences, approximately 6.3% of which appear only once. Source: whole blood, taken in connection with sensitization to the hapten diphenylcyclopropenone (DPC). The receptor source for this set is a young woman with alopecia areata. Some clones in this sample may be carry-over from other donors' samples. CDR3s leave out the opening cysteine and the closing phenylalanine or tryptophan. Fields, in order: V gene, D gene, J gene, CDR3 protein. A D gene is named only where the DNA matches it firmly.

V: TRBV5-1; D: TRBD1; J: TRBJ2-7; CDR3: ASSPQGQPNEQY
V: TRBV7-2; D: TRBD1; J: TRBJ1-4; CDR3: ASSLEEGTGIPGLF
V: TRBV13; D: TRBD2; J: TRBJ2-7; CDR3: ASSSGTSGYEQY
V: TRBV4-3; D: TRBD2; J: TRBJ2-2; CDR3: ASSQGRGNTGELF
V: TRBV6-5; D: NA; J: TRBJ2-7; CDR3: ASSYIGSEQY
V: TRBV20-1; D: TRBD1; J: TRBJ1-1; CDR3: SARPSAGQTFLRTEAF
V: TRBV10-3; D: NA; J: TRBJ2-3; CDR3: AINSGTQADTQY
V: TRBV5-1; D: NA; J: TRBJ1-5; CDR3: ASSSLLGLCPEARNQPQH
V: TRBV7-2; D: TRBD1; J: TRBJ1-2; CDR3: ASSLSRGRGYGYT
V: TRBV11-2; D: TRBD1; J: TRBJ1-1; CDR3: ASSLTGVSTEAF
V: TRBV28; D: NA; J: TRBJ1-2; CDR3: ASSISNYGYT
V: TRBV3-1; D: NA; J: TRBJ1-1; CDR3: ASSLLTQDRGSEAF
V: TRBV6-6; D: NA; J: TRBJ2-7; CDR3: ASSYRQAEEQY
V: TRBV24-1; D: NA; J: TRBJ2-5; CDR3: ATRKGAGGAETQY
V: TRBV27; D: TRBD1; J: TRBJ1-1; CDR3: ASRRSTGVGTEAF
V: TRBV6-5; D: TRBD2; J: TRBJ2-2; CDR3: ASSSPRLAGGPDGELF
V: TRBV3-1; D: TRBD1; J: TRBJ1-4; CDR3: ASSQTGGSEKLF
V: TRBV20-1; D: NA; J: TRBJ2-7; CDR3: SASSSEQY
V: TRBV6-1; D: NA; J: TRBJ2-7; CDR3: ASSDYEQY
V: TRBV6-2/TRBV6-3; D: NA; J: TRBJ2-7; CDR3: ASSYSGKYYEQY
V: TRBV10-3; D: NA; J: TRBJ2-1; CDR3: AISYGTYNEQF
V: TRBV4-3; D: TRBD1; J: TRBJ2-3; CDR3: ASSQELGETGGSEADTQY
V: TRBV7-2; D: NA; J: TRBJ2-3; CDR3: ASSPLGPPDTQY
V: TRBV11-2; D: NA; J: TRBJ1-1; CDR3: ALSLRVLPAEAF
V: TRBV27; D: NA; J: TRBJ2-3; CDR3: ASSFLRDFRTDTQY
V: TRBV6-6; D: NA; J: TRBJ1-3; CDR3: ASSLDGSSGNTIY
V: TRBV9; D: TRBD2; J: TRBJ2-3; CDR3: ASSVAGGPGTDTQY
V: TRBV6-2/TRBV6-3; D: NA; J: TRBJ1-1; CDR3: ASSYSGREMNTEAF
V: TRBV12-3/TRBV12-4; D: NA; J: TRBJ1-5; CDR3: ASRLSSNQPQH
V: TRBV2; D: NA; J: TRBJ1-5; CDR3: ASSRSGGNQPQH
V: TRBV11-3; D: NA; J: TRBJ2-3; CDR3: ASSRGSSTDTQY
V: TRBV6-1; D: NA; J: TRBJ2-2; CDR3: ASSEEETFTGELF
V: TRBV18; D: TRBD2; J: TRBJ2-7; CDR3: ASSPASGVDEQY
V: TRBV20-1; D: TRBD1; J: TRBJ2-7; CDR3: SATPRDRDYEQY
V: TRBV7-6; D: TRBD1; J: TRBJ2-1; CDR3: ASSLATGGLSYNEQF
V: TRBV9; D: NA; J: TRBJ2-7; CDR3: ASSPRQSSYEQY
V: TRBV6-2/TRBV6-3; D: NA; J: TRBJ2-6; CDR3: ASSAGAGANVLT
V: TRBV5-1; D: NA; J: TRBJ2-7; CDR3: ASSSLYVGATYEQY
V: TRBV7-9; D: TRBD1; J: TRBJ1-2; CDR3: ASNRDRGSYGYT
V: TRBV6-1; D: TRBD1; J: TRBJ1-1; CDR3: AIRRQGMNTEAF
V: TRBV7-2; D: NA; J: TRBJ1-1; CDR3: ASSLGRGATEAF
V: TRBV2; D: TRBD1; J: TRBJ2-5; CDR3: ASSEQGQQETQY
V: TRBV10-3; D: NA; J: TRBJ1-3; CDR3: ATWGAETGNTIY
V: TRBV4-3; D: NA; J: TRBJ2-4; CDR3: ASSQRGVKNIQY
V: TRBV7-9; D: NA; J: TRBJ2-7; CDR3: ASSLAGREQY
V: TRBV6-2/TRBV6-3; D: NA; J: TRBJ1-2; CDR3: ASSPGQPGNYGYT
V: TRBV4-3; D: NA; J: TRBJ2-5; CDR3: ASSQDEGVETQY
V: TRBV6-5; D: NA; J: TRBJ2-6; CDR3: ATRPGSGANVLT
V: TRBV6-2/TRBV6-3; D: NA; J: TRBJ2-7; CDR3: ASSYSLEGGEHY